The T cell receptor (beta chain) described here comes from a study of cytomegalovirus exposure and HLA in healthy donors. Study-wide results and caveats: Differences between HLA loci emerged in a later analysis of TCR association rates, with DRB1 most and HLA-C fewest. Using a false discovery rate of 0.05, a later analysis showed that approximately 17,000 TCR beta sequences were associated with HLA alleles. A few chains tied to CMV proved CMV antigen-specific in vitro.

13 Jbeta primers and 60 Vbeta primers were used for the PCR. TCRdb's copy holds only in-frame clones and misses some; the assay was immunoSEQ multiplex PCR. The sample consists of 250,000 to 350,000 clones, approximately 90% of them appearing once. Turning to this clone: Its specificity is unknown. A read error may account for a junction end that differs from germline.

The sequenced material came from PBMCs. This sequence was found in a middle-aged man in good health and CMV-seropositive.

CDR3 sequence reads: CSSSLFAGPSSNQPQHF. CDR3 coding DNA: TGTTCCAGCAGCTTATTCGCGGGACCGAGCAGCAATCAGCCCCAGCATTTT. The chain links TRBV7-9 to TRBJ1-5; D is possibly TRBD1 (5 bases). Germline CDR1 and CDR2: SEHNR and FQNEAQ (reference sequence). The CDR3 contains 17 residues.